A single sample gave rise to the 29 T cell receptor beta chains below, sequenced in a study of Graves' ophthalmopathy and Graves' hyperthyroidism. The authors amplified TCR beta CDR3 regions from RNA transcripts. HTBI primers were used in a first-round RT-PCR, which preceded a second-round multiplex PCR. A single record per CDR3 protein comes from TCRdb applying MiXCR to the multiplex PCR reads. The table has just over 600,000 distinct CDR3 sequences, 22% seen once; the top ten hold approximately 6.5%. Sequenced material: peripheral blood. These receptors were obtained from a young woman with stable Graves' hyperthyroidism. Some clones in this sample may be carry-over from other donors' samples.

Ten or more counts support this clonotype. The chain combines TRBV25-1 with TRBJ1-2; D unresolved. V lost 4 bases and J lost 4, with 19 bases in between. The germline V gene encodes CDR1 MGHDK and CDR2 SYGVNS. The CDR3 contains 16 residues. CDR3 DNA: TGTGCCAGCAGTGGGGAATCCCCCCCCGGTGGCTATGGCTACACCTTC. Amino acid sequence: CASSGESPPGGYGYTF.

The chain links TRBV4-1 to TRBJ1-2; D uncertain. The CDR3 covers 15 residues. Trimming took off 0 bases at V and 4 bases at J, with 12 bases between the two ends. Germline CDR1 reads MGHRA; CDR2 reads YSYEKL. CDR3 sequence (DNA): TGCGCCAGCAGCCAAGATTCAAGGGTGAGCTATGGCTACACCTTC. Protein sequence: CASSQDSRVSYGYTF.

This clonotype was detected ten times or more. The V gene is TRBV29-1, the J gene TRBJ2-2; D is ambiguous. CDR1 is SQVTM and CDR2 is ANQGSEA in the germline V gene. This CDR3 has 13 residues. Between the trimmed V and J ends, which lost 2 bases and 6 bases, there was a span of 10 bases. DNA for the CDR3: TGCAGCGTTGAACAGGTTACGGCCGGGGAGCTGTTTTTT. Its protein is CSVEQVTAGELFF.

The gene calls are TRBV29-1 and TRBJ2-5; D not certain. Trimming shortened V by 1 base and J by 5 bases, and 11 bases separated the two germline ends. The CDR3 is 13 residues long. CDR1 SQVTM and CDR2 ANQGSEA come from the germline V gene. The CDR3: CSVEVGAHETQYF. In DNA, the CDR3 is TGCAGCGTTGAAGTTGGTGCGCATGAGACCCAGTACTTC.

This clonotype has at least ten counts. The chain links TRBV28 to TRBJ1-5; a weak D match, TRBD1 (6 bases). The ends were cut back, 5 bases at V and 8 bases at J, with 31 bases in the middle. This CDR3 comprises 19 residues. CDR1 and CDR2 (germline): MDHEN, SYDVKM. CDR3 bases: TGTGCCAGCAGTCTCCTTCCCCTAACAGGGCCCCCCTTTTGGAAGCCCCAGCATTTT. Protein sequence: CASSLLPLTGPPFWKPQHF.

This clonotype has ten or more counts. The CDR3 loop reads CASSLVGFANTEAFF. The CDR3 DNA reads TGTGCCAGCAGTTTAGTCGGATTCGCGAACACTGAAGCTTTCTTT. V and J are TRBV12-3 or TRBV12-4 and TRBJ1-1, with unresolved D. V was shortened by 1 base and J by 1 base, with 10 bases between the two germline ends. The CDR3 covers 15 residues.

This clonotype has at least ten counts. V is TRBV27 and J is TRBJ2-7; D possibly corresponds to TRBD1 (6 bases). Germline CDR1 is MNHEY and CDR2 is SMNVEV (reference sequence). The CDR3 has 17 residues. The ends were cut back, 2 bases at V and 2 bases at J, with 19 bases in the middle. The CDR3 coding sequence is TGTGCCAGCAGTTTAAGAGGGGGACGGATCACAACCTACGAGCAGTACTTC. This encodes CASSLRGGRITTYEQYF.

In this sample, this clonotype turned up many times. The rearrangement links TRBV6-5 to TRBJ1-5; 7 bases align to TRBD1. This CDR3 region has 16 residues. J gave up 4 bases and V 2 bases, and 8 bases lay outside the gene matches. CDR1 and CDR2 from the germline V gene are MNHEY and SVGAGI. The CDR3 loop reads CASSYAGTEPNQPQHF. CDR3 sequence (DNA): TGTGCCAGCAGTTACGCCGGGACAGAACCAAATCAGCCCCAGCATTTT.

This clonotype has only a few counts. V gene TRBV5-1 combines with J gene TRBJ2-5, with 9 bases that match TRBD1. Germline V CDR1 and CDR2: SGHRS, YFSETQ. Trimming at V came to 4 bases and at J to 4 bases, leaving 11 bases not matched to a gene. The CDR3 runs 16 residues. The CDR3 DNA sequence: TGCGCCAGCAGCGCGCCGACAGGGGGGCTTACAGAGACCCAGTACTTC. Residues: CASSAPTGGLTETQYF.

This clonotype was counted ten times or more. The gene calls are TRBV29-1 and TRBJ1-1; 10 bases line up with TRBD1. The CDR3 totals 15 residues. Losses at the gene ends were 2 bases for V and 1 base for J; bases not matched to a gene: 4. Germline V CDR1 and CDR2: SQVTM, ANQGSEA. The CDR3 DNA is TGCAGCGTTGAACCGGGACAGGGGACGAACACTGAAGCTTTCTTT. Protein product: CSVEPGQGTNTEAFF.

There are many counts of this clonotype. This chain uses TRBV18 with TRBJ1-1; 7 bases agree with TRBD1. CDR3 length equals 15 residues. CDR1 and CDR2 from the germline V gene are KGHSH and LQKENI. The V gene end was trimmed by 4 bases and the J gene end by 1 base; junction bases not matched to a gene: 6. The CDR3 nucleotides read TGTGCCAGCTCACTGGGGACAGAGAGGAACACTGAAGCTTTCTTT. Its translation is CASSLGTERNTEAFF.

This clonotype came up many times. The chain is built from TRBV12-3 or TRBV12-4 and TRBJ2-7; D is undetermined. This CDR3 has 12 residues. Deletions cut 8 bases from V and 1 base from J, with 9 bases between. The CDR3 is CASGIVSYEQYF. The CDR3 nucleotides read TGTGCCAGCGGTATAGTTTCCTACGAGCAGTACTTC.

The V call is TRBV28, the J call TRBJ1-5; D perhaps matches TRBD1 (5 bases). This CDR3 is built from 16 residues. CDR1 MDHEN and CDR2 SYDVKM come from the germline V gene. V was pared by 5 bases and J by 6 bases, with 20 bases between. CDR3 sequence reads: CASSLGTQSPSQPQHF. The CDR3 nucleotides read TGTGCCAGCAGTCTCGGGACCCAATCACCCAGTCAGCCCCAGCATTTT.

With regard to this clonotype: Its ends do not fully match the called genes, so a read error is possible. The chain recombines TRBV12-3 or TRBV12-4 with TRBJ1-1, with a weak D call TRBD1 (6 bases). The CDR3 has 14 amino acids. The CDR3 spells CAGSRQAANTEAFF. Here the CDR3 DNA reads TGTGCCGGCAGTAGACAGGCTGCGAACACTGAAGCTTTCTTT.

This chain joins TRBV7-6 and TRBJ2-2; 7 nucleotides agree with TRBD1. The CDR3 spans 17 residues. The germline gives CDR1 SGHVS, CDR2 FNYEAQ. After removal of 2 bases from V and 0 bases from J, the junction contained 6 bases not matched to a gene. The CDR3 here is CASSLQRTGSNTGELFF. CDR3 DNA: TGTGCCAGCAGCTTACAAAGGACAGGATCGAACACCGGGGAGCTGTTTTTT. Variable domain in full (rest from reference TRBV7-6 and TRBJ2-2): GAGVSQSPRYKVTKRGQDVALRCDPISGHVSLYWYRQALGQGPEFLTYFNYEAQQDKSGLPNDRFSAERPEGSISTLTIQRTEQRDSAMYRCASSLQRTGSNTGELFFGEGSRLTVL.

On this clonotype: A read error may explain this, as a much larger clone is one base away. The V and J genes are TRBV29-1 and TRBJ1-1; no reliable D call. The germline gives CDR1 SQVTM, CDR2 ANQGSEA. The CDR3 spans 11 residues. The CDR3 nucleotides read TGCAGCGTTGAAGAGTGGCCTGAAGCTTGCTTT. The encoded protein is CSVEEWPEACF.

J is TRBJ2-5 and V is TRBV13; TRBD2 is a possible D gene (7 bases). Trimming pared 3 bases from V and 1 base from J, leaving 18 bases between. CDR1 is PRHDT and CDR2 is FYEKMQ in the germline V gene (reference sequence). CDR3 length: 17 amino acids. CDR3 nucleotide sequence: TGTGCCAGCAGCTTCGGGGGTCGGGGGGCTAGCCAAGAGACCCAGTACTTC. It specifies CASSFGGRGASQETQYF.

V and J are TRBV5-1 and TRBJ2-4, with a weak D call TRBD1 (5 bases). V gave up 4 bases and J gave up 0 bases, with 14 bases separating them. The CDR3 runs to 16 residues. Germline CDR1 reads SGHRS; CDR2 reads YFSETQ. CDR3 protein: CASSISGILAKNIQYF. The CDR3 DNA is TGCGCCAGCAGCATCTCAGGGATTCTAGCCAAAAACATTCAGTACTTC.

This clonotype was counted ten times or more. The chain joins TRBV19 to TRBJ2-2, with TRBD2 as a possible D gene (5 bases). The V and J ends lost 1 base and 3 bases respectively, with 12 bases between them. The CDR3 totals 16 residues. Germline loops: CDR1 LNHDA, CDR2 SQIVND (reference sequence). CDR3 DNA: TGTGCCAGTAGTATAGGGCGGGTGTCGGACACCGGGGAGCTGTTTTTT. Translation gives CASSIGRVSDTGELFF. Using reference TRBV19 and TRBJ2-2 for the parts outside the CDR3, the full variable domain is DGGITQSPKYLFRKEGQNVTLSCEQNLNHDAMYWYRQDPGQGLRLIYYSQIVNDFQKGDIAEGYSVSREKKESFPLTVTSAQKNPTAFYLCASSIGRVSDTGELFFGEGSRLTVL.

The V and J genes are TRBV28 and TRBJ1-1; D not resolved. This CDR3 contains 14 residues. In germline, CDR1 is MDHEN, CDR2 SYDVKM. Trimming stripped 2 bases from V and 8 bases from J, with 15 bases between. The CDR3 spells CASSLRTTPQEAFF. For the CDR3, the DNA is TGTGCCAGCAGTTTAAGGACCACCCCCCAAGAAGCTTTCTTT.

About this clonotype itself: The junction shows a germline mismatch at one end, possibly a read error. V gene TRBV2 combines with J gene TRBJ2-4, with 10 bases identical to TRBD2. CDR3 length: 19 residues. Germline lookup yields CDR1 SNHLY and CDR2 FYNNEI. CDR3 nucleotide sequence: TGTGCCAGCAGTGAAGCGGGAGCGGGAGGGCCCATGGCCAAAAACATTAAGTACTTC. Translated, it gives CASSEAGAGGPMAKNIKYF.

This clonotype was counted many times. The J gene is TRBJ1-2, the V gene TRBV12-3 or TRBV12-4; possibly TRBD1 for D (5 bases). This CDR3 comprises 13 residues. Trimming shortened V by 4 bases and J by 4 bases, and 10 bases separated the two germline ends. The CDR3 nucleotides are TGTGCCAGCAGTTCGGGACGGTCCTATGGCTACACCTTC. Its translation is CASSSGRSYGYTF.

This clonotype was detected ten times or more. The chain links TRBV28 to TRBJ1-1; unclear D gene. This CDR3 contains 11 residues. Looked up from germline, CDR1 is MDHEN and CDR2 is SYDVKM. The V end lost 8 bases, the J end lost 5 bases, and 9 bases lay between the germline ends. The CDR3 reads CASDGRTEAFF. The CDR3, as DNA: TGTGCCAGCGATGGGAGGACTGAAGCTTTCTTT. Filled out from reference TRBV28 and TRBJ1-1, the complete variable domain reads DVKVTQSSRYLVKRTGEKVFLECVQDMDHENMFWYRQDPGLGLRLIYFSYDVKMKEKGDIPEGYSVSREKKERFSLILESASTNQTSMYLCASDGRTEAFFGQGTRLTVV.

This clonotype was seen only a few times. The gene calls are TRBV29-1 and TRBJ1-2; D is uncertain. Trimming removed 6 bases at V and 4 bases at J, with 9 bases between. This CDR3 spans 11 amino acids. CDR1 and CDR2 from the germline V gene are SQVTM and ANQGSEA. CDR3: CSVRDLYGYTF. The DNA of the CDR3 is TGCAGCGTCCGAGACCTCTATGGCTACACCTTC.

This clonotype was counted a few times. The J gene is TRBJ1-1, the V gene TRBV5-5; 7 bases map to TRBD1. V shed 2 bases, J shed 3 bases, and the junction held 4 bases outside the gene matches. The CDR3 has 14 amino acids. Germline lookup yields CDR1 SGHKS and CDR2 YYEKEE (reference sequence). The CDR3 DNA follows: TGTGCCAGCAGCTTTCTCCAGGGGGACACTGAAGCTTTCTTT. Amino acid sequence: CASSFLQGDTEAFF.

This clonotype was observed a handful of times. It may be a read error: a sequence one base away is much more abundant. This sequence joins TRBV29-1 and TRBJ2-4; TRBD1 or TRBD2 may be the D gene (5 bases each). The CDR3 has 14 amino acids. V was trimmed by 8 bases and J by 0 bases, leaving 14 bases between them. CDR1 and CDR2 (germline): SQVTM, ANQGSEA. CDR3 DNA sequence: TGCAGCTACAAGGGACGCGAAGCCAAAAACATTCAGTACTTC. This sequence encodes CSYKGREAKNIQYF.

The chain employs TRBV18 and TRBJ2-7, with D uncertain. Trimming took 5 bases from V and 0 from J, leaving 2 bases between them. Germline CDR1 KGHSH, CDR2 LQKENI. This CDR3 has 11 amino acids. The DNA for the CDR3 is TGTGCCAGCTCATCCTCCTACGAGCAGTACGTC. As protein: CASSSSYEQYV.

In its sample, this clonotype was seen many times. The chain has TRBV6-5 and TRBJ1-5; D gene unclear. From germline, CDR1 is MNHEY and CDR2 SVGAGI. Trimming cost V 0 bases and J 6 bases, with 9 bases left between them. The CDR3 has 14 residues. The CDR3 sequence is CASSYSRWGQPQHF. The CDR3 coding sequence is TGTGCCAGCAGTTACTCGAGATGGGGTCAGCCCCAGCATTTT.

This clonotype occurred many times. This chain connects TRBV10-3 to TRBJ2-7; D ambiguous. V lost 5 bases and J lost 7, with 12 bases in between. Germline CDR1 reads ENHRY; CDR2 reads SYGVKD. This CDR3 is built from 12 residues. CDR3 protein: CAISQDFWEQYF. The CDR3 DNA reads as TGTGCCATCAGTCAAGATTTCTGGGAGCAGTACTTC.